The rows below give T cell receptor beta chains drawn from one sample of a study of siplizumab effects on memory and regulatory T cells. Generated by immunoSEQ multiplex PCR, the TCRdb table keeps only in-frame clones and is missing some. The sample holds some 120,000 clones, about 94% seen once. Sequenced material: non-Treg CD4+ T cells sorted from blood. These receptor sequences come from a human donor in good health. Each CDR3 is given with its conserved first and last residue. A D gene is named only where the DNA matches it firmly. Not all rows give a size; the values are once, few, many and, for expanded clones, a class.

v_gene: TRBV18; abundance: NA; d_gene: NA; j_gene: TRBJ2-3; CDR3nt: TGTGCCAGCTCCCCGTTGTCTATGGCGGGCCTGGCCCCAGATACGCAGTATTTT; CDR3aa: CASSPLSMAGLAPDTQYF
v_gene: TRBV2; abundance: NA; d_gene: NA; j_gene: TRBJ1-1; CDR3nt: TGTGCCAGCAGTGAAGAGGGAGTGGCAAAAGAAGCTTTCTTT; CDR3aa: CASSEEGVAKEAFF
v_gene: TRBV5-1; abundance: NA; d_gene: NA; j_gene: TRBJ1-4; CDR3nt: TGCGCCAGCAGCTTGGACGGGGTCACTAATGAAAAACTGTTTTTT; CDR3aa: CASSLDGVTNEKLFF
v_gene: TRBV28; abundance: NA; d_gene: TRBD1; j_gene: TRBJ1-1; CDR3nt: TGTGCCAGCAGACACCTACCGGGACAGGGAACCACTGAAGCTTTCTTT; CDR3aa: CASRHLPGQGTTEAFF
v_gene: TRBV5-1; abundance: NA; d_gene: TRBD2; j_gene: TRBJ2-3; CDR3nt: TGCGCCAGCAGCCCCGGGACTAGCGGGAGAGTAACAGATACGCAGTATTTT; CDR3aa: CASSPGTSGRVTDTQYF
v_gene: TRBV6-5; abundance: NA; d_gene: TRBD1; j_gene: TRBJ1-1; CDR3nt: TGTGCCAGCAGTTACTCCGGGACAGGGAACACTGAAGCTTTCTTT; CDR3aa: CASSYSGTGNTEAFF
v_gene: TRBV5-1; abundance: once; d_gene: TRBD1; j_gene: TRBJ2-7; CDR3nt: TGCGCCAGCAGCCGATTGGGGCAGGGGGACAACGAGCAGTACTTC; CDR3aa: CASSRLGQGDNEQYF
v_gene: TRBV7-3; abundance: NA; d_gene: TRBD2; j_gene: TRBJ2-1; CDR3nt: TGTGCCAGCAGCTTAGGTAGCGGGAGGGCCAATGAGCAGTTCTTC; CDR3aa: CASSLGSGRANEQFF
v_gene: TRBV6-6; abundance: NA; d_gene: NA; j_gene: TRBJ2-3; CDR3nt: TGTGCCAGCGAGATGTCTAGCACAGATACGCAGTATTTT; CDR3aa: CASEMSSTDTQYF
v_gene: TRBV6-5; abundance: NA; d_gene: NA; j_gene: TRBJ2-2; CDR3nt: TGTGCCAGCAGTTACTCGATCGAGGGAACCGGGGAGCTGTTTTTT; CDR3aa: CASSYSIEGTGELFF
v_gene: TRBV5-1; abundance: NA; d_gene: TRBD1; j_gene: TRBJ2-7; CDR3nt: TGCGCCAGCAGCTACGGACAGGGGACCTCCGAGCAGTACTTC; CDR3aa: CASSYGQGTSEQYF
v_gene: TRBV6-5; abundance: NA; d_gene: TRBD1; j_gene: TRBJ1-3; CDR3nt: TGTGCCAGCAGACGGACAGGACCTGGAAACACCATATATTTT; CDR3aa: CASRRTGPGNTIYF
v_gene: TRBV18; abundance: NA; d_gene: TRBD2; j_gene: TRBJ2-3; CDR3nt: TGTGCCAGCGCCCGGACTAGCGGGAGCACAGATACGCAGTATTTT; CDR3aa: CASARTSGSTDTQYF
v_gene: TRBV18; abundance: NA; d_gene: NA; j_gene: TRBJ2-1; CDR3nt: TGTGCCAGCTCACCGTCAACCCCAGACAATGAGCAGTTCTTC; CDR3aa: CASSPSTPDNEQFF
v_gene: TRBV5-1; abundance: once; d_gene: NA; j_gene: TRBJ2-5; CDR3nt: TGCGCCAGCAGCTTGCTGGGACACATCCAAGAGACCCAGTACTTC; CDR3aa: CASSLLGHIQETQYF
v_gene: TRBV19; abundance: NA; d_gene: TRBD2; j_gene: TRBJ2-1; CDR3nt: TGTGCCAGTAGTATCCTGACTAGCGGGGGGGCCAAGGAGCAGTTCTTC; CDR3aa: CASSILTSGGAKEQFF
v_gene: TRBV19; abundance: NA; d_gene: TRBD1; j_gene: TRBJ1-2; CDR3nt: TGTGCCAGTAGTATGGCGGACAGGGTCCAACATGGCTACACCTTC; CDR3aa: CASSMADRVQHGYTF
v_gene: TRBV7-9; abundance: NA; d_gene: TRBD2; j_gene: TRBJ2-1; CDR3nt: TGTGCCAGCAGCCCCCTCTGGACTAGCGTCTATGAGCAGTTCTTC; CDR3aa: CASSPLWTSVYEQFF
v_gene: TRBV7-2; abundance: NA; d_gene: NA; j_gene: TRBJ1-2; CDR3nt: TGTGCCAGCAGTTTGGACACCTATGGCTACACCTTC; CDR3aa: CASSLDTYGYTF
v_gene: TRBV9; abundance: NA; d_gene: NA; j_gene: TRBJ2-7; CDR3nt: TGTGCCAGCAGCGTAGCCACGGGCAGACCCTACGAGCAGTACTTC; CDR3aa: CASSVATGRPYEQYF
v_gene: TRBV12-5; abundance: once; d_gene: NA; j_gene: TRBJ1-1; CDR3nt: TGTGCTAGTGGTTTGCCCAGGGTAACTGAAGCTTTCTTT; CDR3aa: CASGLPRVTEAFF
v_gene: TRBV11-2; abundance: NA; d_gene: TRBD2; j_gene: TRBJ2-7; CDR3nt: TGTGCCAGCAGCCGGTCCGGGAGCGGGGGGTCGTTATACGAGCAGTACTTC; CDR3aa: CASSRSGSGGSLYEQYF
v_gene: TRBV11-2; abundance: NA; d_gene: NA; j_gene: TRBJ2-1; CDR3nt: TGTGCCAGCAGCTTAGGCAGGGACAATGAGCAGTTCTTC; CDR3aa: CASSLGRDNEQFF
v_gene: TRBV6-6; abundance: NA; d_gene: TRBD1; j_gene: TRBJ1-5; CDR3nt: TGTGCCAGCAGGGGCGACAGGGGTGGTCAGCCCCAGCATTTT; CDR3aa: CASRGDRGGQPQHF
v_gene: TRBV9; abundance: NA; d_gene: NA; j_gene: TRBJ1-5; CDR3nt: TGTGCCAGCAGCGTAGGAGGGGGGGACAATCAGCCCCAGCATTTT; CDR3aa: CASSVGGGDNQPQHF
v_gene: TRBV2; abundance: few; d_gene: NA; j_gene: TRBJ1-5; CDR3nt: TGTGCCAGCAGTACGGGACAACCGGGCGGTCAGCCCCAGCATTTT; CDR3aa: CASSTGQPGGQPQHF
v_gene: TRBV4-1; abundance: NA; d_gene: NA; j_gene: TRBJ2-7; CDR3nt: TGCGCCAGCAGCCAAGGGCCGAGGGGGGCCGAGCAGTACTTC; CDR3aa: CASSQGPRGAEQYF
v_gene: TRBV2; abundance: NA; d_gene: NA; j_gene: TRBJ1-2; CDR3nt: TGTGCCAGCAGTGATCTTGTTATGACAGTTCTCTATGGCTACACCTTC; CDR3aa: CASSDLVMTVLYGYTF
v_gene: TRBV2; abundance: NA; d_gene: NA; j_gene: TRBJ2-7; CDR3nt: TGTGCCAGCGGTATAGGCTCCTACGAGCAGTACTTC; CDR3aa: CASGIGSYEQYF
v_gene: TRBV7-2; abundance: NA; d_gene: NA; j_gene: TRBJ1-5; CDR3nt: TGTGCCAGCAGCTTAGCGTCGGATCAGCCCCAGCATTTT; CDR3aa: CASSLASDQPQHF
v_gene: TRBV18; abundance: NA; d_gene: NA; j_gene: TRBJ1-1; CDR3nt: TGTGCCAGCTCACCAAGGGGCAGGGGCAGCACTGAAGCTTTCTTT; CDR3aa: CASSPRGRGSTEAFF
v_gene: TRBV6-6; abundance: NA; d_gene: NA; j_gene: TRBJ1-4; CDR3nt: TGTGCCAGCAGCCTCTACGGCCAGCCTAATGAAAAACTGTTTTTT; CDR3aa: CASSLYGQPNEKLFF
v_gene: TRBV10-3; abundance: NA; d_gene: TRBD1; j_gene: TRBJ2-6; CDR3nt: TGTGCCATCATCTCGGGACAGACTGCCTCTGGGGCCAACGTCCTGACTTTC; CDR3aa: CAIISGQTASGANVLTF
v_gene: TRBV14; abundance: NA; d_gene: NA; j_gene: TRBJ2-5; CDR3nt: TGTGCCAGCAGCGGGGGACTTAAGCAAGAGACCCAGTACTTC; CDR3aa: CASSGGLKQETQYF
v_gene: TRBV19; abundance: NA; d_gene: NA; j_gene: TRBJ1-4; CDR3nt: TGTGCCAGTAGCCGAGGGCGTAGGGAGGAAAAACTGTTTTTT; CDR3aa: CASSRGRREEKLFF
v_gene: TRBV4-2; abundance: NA; d_gene: TRBD1; j_gene: TRBJ2-3; CDR3nt: TGTGCCAGCAGCCAAGACTGGGACAGGGGTACAGATACGCAGTATTTT; CDR3aa: CASSQDWDRGTDTQYF
v_gene: TRBV19; abundance: NA; d_gene: NA; j_gene: TRBJ1-1; CDR3nt: TGTGCCAGTAGTCTCAGGGGCACTGAAGCTTTCTTT; CDR3aa: CASSLRGTEAFF
v_gene: TRBV7-9; abundance: NA; d_gene: NA; j_gene: TRBJ1-3; CDR3nt: TGTGCCAGCTGGCCTCCCGGATCTGGAAACACCATATATTTT; CDR3aa: CASWPPGSGNTIYF
v_gene: TRBV7-2; abundance: NA; d_gene: NA; j_gene: TRBJ2-6; CDR3nt: TGTGCCAGCAGCTTAGTAGGCAGATTCTCTGGGGCCAACGTCCTGACTTTC; CDR3aa: CASSLVGRFSGANVLTF
v_gene: TRBV2; abundance: NA; d_gene: NA; j_gene: TRBJ2-5; CDR3nt: TGTGCCAGCAGTGAAACAGGCGCTACACAAGAGACCCAGTACTTC; CDR3aa: CASSETGATQETQYF
v_gene: TRBV7-8; abundance: NA; d_gene: NA; j_gene: TRBJ2-2; CDR3nt: TGTGCCAGCAGCCCTCTTAGAAGGGAGAACACCGGGGAGCTGTTTTTT; CDR3aa: CASSPLRRENTGELFF
v_gene: TRBV5-1; abundance: NA; d_gene: NA; j_gene: TRBJ2-6; CDR3nt: TGCGCCAGCAGCGGGACTGGCTCTGGGGCCAACGTCCTGACTTTC; CDR3aa: CASSGTGSGANVLTF
v_gene: TRBV4-1; abundance: NA; d_gene: NA; j_gene: TRBJ1-5; CDR3nt: TGCGCCAGCAGCCAAGTGCAGGGGAGTAATCAGCCCCAGCATTTT; CDR3aa: CASSQVQGSNQPQHF
v_gene: TRBV9; abundance: NA; d_gene: TRBD1; j_gene: TRBJ1-2; CDR3nt: TGTGCCAGCAGCCCACAGACAGGGCACGCGTATGGCTACACCTTC; CDR3aa: CASSPQTGHAYGYTF
v_gene: TRBV27; abundance: NA; d_gene: NA; j_gene: TRBJ1-5; CDR3nt: TGTGCCAGCAGTTCCTCGGGGGGCTTATCAAGCAATCAGCCCCAGCATTTT; CDR3aa: CASSSSGGLSSNQPQHF
v_gene: TRBV10-3; abundance: NA; d_gene: NA; j_gene: TRBJ1-1; CDR3nt: TGTGCCATCAGTGATGTAGGAGCGAACACTGAAGCTTTCTTT; CDR3aa: CAISDVGANTEAFF
v_gene: TRBV5-6; abundance: few; d_gene: TRBD1; j_gene: TRBJ1-6; CDR3nt: TGTGCCAGCAGCCGGGACAGGGTAGGATCACCCCTCCACTTT; CDR3aa: CASSRDRVGSPLHF
v_gene: TRBV19; abundance: NA; d_gene: NA; j_gene: TRBJ1-3; CDR3nt: TGTGCCAGTAGTAGAGGAAACTCTGGAAACACCATATATTTT; CDR3aa: CASSRGNSGNTIYF
v_gene: TRBV6-6; abundance: NA; d_gene: NA; j_gene: TRBJ1-2; CDR3nt: TGTGCCAGCAGTTACTCGATGGTTTCTGGTGGCTACACCTTC; CDR3aa: CASSYSMVSGGYTF
v_gene: TRBV2; abundance: once; d_gene: TRBD2; j_gene: TRBJ2-7; CDR3nt: TGTGCCAGCGACAAAGCGGGAGGCGATATCTCCTACGAGCAGTACTTC; CDR3aa: CASDKAGGDISYEQYF
v_gene: TRBV6-5; abundance: NA; d_gene: TRBD1; j_gene: TRBJ1-1; CDR3nt: TGTGCCAGCAGCTTGACAGGGGTGGGCACTGAAGCTTTCTTT; CDR3aa: CASSLTGVGTEAFF
v_gene: TRBV4-1; abundance: NA; d_gene: NA; j_gene: TRBJ1-1; CDR3nt: TGCGCCAGCAGCCATCTACCCGAACGGACTGAAGCTTTCTTT; CDR3aa: CASSHLPERTEAFF